The text below deals with one T cell receptor beta chain. Authors' methods: Amplifying reference gene primers gave estimates of nucleated cell counts. Profiling relied on immunoSEQ multiplex PCR, and the TCRdb table lists in-frame clones only, not all of them. That table gives V, J and clone size, and the DNA gave D and trimming. The data hold 250,000 to 300,000 clones, with around 85% observed a single time. This sample stems from a study of blood T cell repertoires in COVID-19. Study-level information: Italy, Spain and the United States were the sources of the convalescent and acute COVID-19 samples.

Germline-derived CDR1 and CDR2 are SEHNR and FQNEAQ (reference sequence). This CDR3 is built from 14 residues. Trimming took 0 bases from V and 7 from J; bases not matched to a gene: 3. The chain recombines TRBV7-9 with TRBJ2-3; the match to TRBD2 covers 8 bases. This TCR derives from a man aged 50 to 59 with active or convalescent COVID-19. The specimen was peripheral blood. The CDR3 sequence: CASSLAGTSNTQYF. The CDR3 DNA is TGTGCCAGCAGCTTAGCCGGGACTAGTAATACGCAGTATTTT. Full variable domain (outside the CDR3, taken from reference TRBV7-9 and TRBJ2-3): DTGVSQNPRHKITKRGQNVTFRCDPISEHNRLYWYRQTLGQGPEFLTYFQNEAQLEKSRLLSDRFSAERPKGSFSTLEIQRTEQGDSAMYLCASSLAGTSNTQYFGPGTRLTVL.